Listed here is a single TCR beta chain. Its antigen is not known. PBMCs came from 7.5 to 10 ml fresh peripheral blood. The record originates from a study of T cells in Graves' hyperthyroidism and ophthalmopathy. Study-level findings and limits: Most thyroid clonotypes that were expanded above 0.001 also turned up in blood.

Amplification of TCR beta CDR3 regions used RNA as the template. RT-PCR in the first round (using the HTBI primer set) targeted the TCR CDR3. TCRdb itself ran the multiplex PCR reads through MiXCR, one entry per CDR3 protein. The table lists 300,000 to 400,000 distinct CDR3 sequences, 21% of them singletons. Germline lookup yields CDR1 SGHRS and CDR2 YFSETQ. This CDR3 is built from 19 residues. Trimming removed 3 bases from V and 3 bases from J, with 22 bases in between. Sequences were obtained from blood. This receptor was obtained from a woman aged 50 to 60 with Graves' hyperthyroidism. The chain joins TRBV5-1 to TRBJ2-6; D possibly corresponds to TRBD1 (7 bases). The CDR3 DNA is TGCGCCAGCAGCTCCCGAGGAGGGGGCAATCACTATGGGGCCAACGTCCTGACTTTC. Protein: CASSSRGGGNHYGANVLTF. Drawing the rest from reference TRBV5-1 and TRBJ2-6, the complete variable domain is KAGVTQTPRYLIKTRGQQVTLSCSPISGHRSVSWYQQTPGQGLQFLFEYFSETQRNKGNFPGRFSGRQFSNSRSEMNVSTLELGDSALYLCASSSRGGGNHYGANVLTFGAGSRLTVL.